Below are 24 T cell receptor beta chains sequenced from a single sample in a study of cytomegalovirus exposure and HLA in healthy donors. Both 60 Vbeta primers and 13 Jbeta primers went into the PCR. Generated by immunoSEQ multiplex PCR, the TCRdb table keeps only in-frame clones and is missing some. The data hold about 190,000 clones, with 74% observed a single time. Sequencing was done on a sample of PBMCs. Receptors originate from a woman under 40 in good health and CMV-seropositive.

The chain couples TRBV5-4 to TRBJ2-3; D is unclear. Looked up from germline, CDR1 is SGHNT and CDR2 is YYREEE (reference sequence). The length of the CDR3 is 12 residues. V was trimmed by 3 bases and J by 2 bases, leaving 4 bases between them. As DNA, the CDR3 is TGTGCCAGCAGCTCAGACACAGATACGCAGTATTTT. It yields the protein CASSSDTDTQYF. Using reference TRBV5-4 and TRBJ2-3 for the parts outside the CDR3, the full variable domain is ETGVTQSPTHLIKTRGQQVTLRCSSQSGHNTVSWYQQALGQGPQFIFQYYREEENGRGNFPPRFSGLQFPNYSSELNVNALELDDSALYLCASSSDTDTQYFGPGTRLTVL.

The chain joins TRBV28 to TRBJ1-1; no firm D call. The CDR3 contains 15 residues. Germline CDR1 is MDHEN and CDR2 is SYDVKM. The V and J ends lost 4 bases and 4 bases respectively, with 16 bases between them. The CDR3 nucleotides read TGTGCCAGCAGTTCCGGACCCACCGGAGGCACTGAAGCTTTCTTT. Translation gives CASSSGPTGGTEAFF.

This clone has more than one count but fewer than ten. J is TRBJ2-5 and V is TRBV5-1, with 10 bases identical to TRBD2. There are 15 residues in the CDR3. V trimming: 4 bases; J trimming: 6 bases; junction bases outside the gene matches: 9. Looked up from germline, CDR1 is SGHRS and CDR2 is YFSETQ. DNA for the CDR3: TGCGCCAGCAGCCGTCCTAGCGGGAGTACGAAGACCCAGTACTTC. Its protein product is CASSRPSGSTKTQYF. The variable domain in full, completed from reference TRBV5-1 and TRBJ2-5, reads KAGVTQTPRYLIKTRGQQVTLSCSPISGHRSVSWYQQTPGQGLQFLFEYFSETQRNKGNFPGRFSGRQFSNSRSEMNVSTLELGDSALYLCASSRPSGSTKTQYFGPGTRLLVL.

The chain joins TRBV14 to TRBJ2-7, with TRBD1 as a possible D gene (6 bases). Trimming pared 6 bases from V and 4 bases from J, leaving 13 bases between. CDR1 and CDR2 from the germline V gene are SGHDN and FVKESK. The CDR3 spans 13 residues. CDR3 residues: CASSYLQGYEQYF. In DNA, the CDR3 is TGTGCCAGCAGTTACTTACAGGGATACGAGCAGTACTTC.

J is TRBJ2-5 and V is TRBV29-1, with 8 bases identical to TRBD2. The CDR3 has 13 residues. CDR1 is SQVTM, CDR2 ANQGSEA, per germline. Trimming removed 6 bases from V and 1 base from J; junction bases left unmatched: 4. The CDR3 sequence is CSVPGGSQETQYF. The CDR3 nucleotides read TGCAGCGTCCCGGGGGGGTCCCAAGAGACCCAGTACTTC.

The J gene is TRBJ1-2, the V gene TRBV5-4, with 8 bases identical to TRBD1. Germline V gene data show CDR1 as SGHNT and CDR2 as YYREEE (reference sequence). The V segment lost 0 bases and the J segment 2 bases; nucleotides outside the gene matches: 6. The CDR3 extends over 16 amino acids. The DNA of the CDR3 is TGTGCCAGCAGCTTGGATTTCCAGGGGGCCAACTATGGCTACACCTTC. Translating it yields CASSLDFQGANYGYTF.

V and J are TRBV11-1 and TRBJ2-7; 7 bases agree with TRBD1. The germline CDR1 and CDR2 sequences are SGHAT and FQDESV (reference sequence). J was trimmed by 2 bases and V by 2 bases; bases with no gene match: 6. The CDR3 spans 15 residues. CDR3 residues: CASSLSGTAPYEQYF. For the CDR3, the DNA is TGTGCCAGCAGCTTATCCGGGACAGCGCCCTACGAGCAGTACTTC.

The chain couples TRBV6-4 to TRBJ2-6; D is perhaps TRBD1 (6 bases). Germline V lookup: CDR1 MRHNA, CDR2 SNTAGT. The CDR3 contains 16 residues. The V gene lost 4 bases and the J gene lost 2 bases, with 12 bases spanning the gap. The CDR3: CASSVKQGTGANVLTF. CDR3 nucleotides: TGTGCCAGCAGTGTAAAACAGGGAACTGGGGCCAACGTCCTGACTTTC.

CDR3 sequence: CASRGGTGNTEAFF. CDR3 bases: TGTGCCAGCAGGGGGGGGACGGGGAACACTGAAGCTTTCTTT. The gene calls are TRBV28 and TRBJ1-1; possibly TRBD1 for D (5 bases). The length of the CDR3 is 14 residues. Germline V gene lookup returns CDR1 MDHEN and CDR2 SYDVKM. V was pared by 6 bases and J by 1 base, with 12 bases between.

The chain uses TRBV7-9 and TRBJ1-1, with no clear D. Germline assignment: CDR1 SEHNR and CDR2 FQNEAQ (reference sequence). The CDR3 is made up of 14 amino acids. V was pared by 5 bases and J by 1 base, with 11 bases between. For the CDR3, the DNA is TGTGCCAGCAGCCCGCAGACGGGGAACACTGAAGCTTTCTTT. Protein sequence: CASSPQTGNTEAFF.

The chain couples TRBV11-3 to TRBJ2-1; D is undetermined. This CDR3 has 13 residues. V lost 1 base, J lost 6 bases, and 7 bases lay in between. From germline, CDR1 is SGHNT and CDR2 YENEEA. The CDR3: CASSLGGGNEQFF. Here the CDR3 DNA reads TGTGCCAGCAGCTTAGGTGGCGGCAATGAGCAGTTCTTC. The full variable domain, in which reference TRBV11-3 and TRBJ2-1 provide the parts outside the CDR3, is EAGVVQSPRYKIIEKKQPVAFWCNPISGHNTLYWYLQNLGQGPELLIRYENEEAVDDSQLPKDRFSAERLKGVDSTLKIQPAELGDSAVYLCASSLGGGNEQFFGPGTRLTVL.

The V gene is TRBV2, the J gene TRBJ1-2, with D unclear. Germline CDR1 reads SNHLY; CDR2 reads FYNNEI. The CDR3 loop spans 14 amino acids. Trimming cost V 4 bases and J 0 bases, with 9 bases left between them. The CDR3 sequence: CASSGSRANYGYTF. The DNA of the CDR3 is TGTGCCAGCAGTGGTTCGAGAGCTAACTATGGCTACACCTTC. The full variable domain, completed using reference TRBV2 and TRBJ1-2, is EPEVTQTPSHQVTQMGQEVILRCVPISNHLYFYWYRQILGQKVEFLVSFYNNEISEKSEIFDDQFSVERPDGSNFTLKIRSTKLEDSAMYFCASSGSRANYGYTFGSGTRLTVV.

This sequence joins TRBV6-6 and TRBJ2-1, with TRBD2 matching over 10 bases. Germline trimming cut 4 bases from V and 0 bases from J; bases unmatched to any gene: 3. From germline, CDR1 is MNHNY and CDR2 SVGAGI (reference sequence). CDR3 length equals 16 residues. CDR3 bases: TGTGCCAGCAGTTTCTCTAGCGGGAGCTCCTACAATGAGCAGTTCTTC. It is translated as CASSFSSGSSYNEQFF.

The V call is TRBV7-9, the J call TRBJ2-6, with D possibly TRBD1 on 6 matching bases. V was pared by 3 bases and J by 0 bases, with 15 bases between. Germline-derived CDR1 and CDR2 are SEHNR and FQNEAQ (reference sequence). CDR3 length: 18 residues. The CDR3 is CASSFGQQASSGANVLTF. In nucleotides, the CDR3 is TGTGCCAGCAGCTTCGGACAGCAGGCGAGCTCTGGGGCCAACGTCCTGACTTTC.

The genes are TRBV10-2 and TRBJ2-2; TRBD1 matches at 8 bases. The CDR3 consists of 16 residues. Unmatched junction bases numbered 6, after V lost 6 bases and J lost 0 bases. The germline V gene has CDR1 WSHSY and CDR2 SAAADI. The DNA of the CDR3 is TGCGCCAGCAGCGATACAGGGGGGTCGAACACCGGGGAGCTGTTTTTT. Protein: CASSDTGGSNTGELFF.

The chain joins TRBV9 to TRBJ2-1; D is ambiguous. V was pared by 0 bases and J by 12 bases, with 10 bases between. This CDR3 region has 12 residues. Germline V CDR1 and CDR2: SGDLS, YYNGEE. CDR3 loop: CASSVVVLPQFF. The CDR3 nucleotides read TGTGCCAGCAGCGTAGTAGTACTCCCGCAGTTCTTC.

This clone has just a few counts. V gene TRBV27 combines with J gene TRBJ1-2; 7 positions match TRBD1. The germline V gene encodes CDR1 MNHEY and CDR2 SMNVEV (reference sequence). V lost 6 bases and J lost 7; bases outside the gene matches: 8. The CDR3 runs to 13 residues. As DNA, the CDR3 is TGTGCCAGCAGCCCGACAGGGAATACTGGCTACACCTTC. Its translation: CASSPTGNTGYTF.

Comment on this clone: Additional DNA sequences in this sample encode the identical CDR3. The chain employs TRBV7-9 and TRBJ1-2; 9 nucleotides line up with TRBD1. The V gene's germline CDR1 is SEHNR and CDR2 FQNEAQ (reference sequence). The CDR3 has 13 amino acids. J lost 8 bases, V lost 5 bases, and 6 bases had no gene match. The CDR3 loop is CASSPGQGFGYTF. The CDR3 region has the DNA TGTGCCAGCAGCCCAGGACAGGGGTTCGGCTACACCTTC.

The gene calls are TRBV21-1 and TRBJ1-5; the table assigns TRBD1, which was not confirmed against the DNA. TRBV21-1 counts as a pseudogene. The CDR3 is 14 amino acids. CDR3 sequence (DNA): TGTGCCAGCAGCAATGCGATCCGGGACAGTTCGAAGCATTTT. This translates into CASSNAIRDSSKHF.

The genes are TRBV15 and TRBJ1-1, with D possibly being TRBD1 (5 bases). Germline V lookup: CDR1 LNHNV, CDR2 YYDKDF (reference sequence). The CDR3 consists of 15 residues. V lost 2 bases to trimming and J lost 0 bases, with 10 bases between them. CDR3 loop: CATSRLRQMNTEAFF. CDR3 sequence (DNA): TGTGCCACCAGCAGACTCAGACAGATGAACACTGAAGCTTTCTTT.

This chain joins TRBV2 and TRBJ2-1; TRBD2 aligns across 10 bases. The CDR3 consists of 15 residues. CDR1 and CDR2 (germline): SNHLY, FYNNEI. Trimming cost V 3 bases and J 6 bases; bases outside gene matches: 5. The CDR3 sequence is CASSEGSGRANEQFF. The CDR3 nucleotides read TGTGCCAGCAGTGAGGGAAGCGGGAGGGCCAATGAGCAGTTCTTC.

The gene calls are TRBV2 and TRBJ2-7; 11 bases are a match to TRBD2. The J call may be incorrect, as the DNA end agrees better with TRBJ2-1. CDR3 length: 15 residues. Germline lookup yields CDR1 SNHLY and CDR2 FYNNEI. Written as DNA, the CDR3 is TGTGCCAGCAGAGGACTAGCGGGTGACTCCTACGAGCAGTTCTTC. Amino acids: CASRGLAGDSYEQFF.

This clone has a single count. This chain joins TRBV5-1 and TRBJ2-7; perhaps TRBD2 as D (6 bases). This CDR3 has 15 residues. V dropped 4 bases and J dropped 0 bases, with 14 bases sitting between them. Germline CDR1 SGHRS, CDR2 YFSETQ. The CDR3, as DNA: TGCGCCAGCAGCGGAGGGACGGCGAGCTCCTACGAGCAGTACTTC. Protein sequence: CASSGGTASSYEQYF.

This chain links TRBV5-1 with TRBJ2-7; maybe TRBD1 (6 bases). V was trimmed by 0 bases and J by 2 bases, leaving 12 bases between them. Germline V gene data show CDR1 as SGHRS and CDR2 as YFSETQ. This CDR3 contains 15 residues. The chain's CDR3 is CASSLESRQAYEQYF. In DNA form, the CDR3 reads TGCGCCAGCAGCTTGGAATCCCGACAGGCCTACGAGCAGTACTTC.